The 27 T cell receptor beta chains reported below all come from one sample, sequenced in a study of shared clonotypes between healthy human individuals. Sequenced by immunoSEQ multiplex PCR; TCRdb stores in-frame clones only, minus some. The sample has about 600,000 clones, about 95% seen once. CD8 cells classed as naive were CD45RO-negative and positively selected for CCR7, excluding terminally differentiated effector memory CD45RA+ cells. Specimen: naive CD8+ T cells sorted from blood. These receptors were obtained from a woman in her twenties or thirties in good health.

This chain joins TRBV7-9 and TRBJ2-3, with D tentatively TRBD2 (6 bases). V was clipped by 3 bases and J by 2 bases, with 15 bases between them. Germline V gives CDR1 SEHNR, CDR2 FQNEAQ (reference sequence). This CDR3 contains 16 residues. CDR3 sequence: CASSFFRGTDTDTQYF. The CDR3 coding sequence is TGTGCCAGCAGCTTTTTTCGGGGGACGGACACAGATACGCAGTATTTT. The variable domain in full, completed from reference TRBV7-9 and TRBJ2-3, reads DTGVSQNPRHKITKRGQNVTFRCDPISEHNRLYWYRQTLGQGPEFLTYFQNEAQLEKSRLLSDRFSAERPKGSFSTLEIQRTEQGDSAMYLCASSFFRGTDTDTQYFGPGTRLTVL.

The rearrangement links TRBV27 to TRBJ1-2; tentatively, D is TRBD1 (6 bases). The CDR3 is made up of 15 amino acids. Between the trimmed V and J ends, which lost 7 bases and 1 base, there was a span of 16 bases. From germline, CDR1 is MNHEY and CDR2 SMNVEV (reference sequence). CDR3 amino acids: CASKPQTGLNYGYTF. CDR3 bases: TGTGCCAGCAAACCTCAGACAGGTCTTAACTATGGCTACACCTTC.

The chain recombines TRBV28 with TRBJ2-7, with 7 bases identical to TRBD2. V was pared by 6 bases and J by 0 bases, with 8 bases of the junction left unmatched. Germline V gene lookup returns CDR1 MDHEN and CDR2 SYDVKM. The length of the CDR3 is 15 residues. The CDR3 protein is CASRPLAETSYEQYF. DNA of the CDR3: TGTGCCAGCAGACCCCTAGCGGAAACCTCCTACGAGCAGTACTTC.

V usage is TRBV7-8 and J usage is TRBJ1-1; D is unclear. CDR3 size: 16 residues. V lost 1 base and J 0 bases, leaving 12 bases between the germline ends. Looked up from germline, CDR1 is SGHVS and CDR2 is FQNEAQ. In DNA form, the CDR3 reads TGTGCCAGCAGCTTAGAGTCGTGGATTATGAACACTGAAGCTTTCTTT. This encodes CASSLESWIMNTEAFF.

This clone was observed a single time. The V gene is TRBV5-5, the J gene TRBJ1-1, with 8 nucleotides matching TRBD1. The germline V gene encodes CDR1 SGHKS and CDR2 YYEKEE (reference sequence). With 4 bases clipped from V and 0 bases from J, the junction kept 14 bases outside the gene matches. This CDR3 region has 18 residues. The CDR3 DNA follows: TGTGCCAGCAGCCCGGGGGGACAGGACCCATTCATGAACACTGAAGCTTTCTTT. It encodes CASSPGGQDPFMNTEAFF.

The chain recombines TRBV7-3 with TRBJ2-1, with 10 bases identical to TRBD2. Per the germline V gene, CDR1 is SGHTA and CDR2 is FQGTGA. The CDR3 is 15 residues long. The ends lost 7 bases at V and 3 bases at J; junction bases unmatched: 6. The CDR3 reads CASTLAGAVYNEQFF. The CDR3 DNA reads TGTGCCAGCACCCTAGCGGGAGCGGTCTACAATGAGCAGTTCTTC. Supplemented by reference TRBV7-3 and TRBJ2-1, the full variable domain reads GAGVSQTPSNKVTEKGKYVELRCDPISGHTALYWYRQSLGQGPEFLIYFQGTGAADDSGLPNDRFFAVRPEGSVSTLKIQRTERGDSAVYLCASTLAGAVYNEQFFGPGTRLTVL.

The chain recombines TRBV28 with TRBJ2-2, with D unresolved. Trimming left V 7 bases short and J 1 base short, with 7 bases between. The CDR3 runs 13 residues. CDR1 is MDHEN, CDR2 SYDVKM, per germline. The CDR3 sequence: CASTILNTGELFF. CDR3 nucleotide sequence: TGTGCCAGCACCATTTTGAACACCGGGGAGCTGTTTTTT. The whole variable domain, filled in from reference TRBV28 and TRBJ2-2, reads DVKVTQSSRYLVKRTGEKVFLECVQDMDHENMFWYRQDPGLGLRLIYFSYDVKMKEKGDIPEGYSVSREKKERFSLILESASTNQTSMYLCASTILNTGELFFGEGSRLTVL.

The J gene is TRBJ2-7, the V gene TRBV5-1, with 7 bases matching TRBD1. V shed 4 bases, J shed 5 bases, and the junction held 3 bases outside the gene matches. The germline CDR1 and CDR2 sequences are SGHRS and YFSETQ. This CDR3 comprises 12 residues. DNA for the CDR3: TGCGCCAGCAGCCATACAGGGGACGAGCAGTACTTC. This sequence encodes CASSHTGDEQYF. The whole variable domain, remainder taken from reference TRBV5-1 and TRBJ2-7, is KAGVTQTPRYLIKTRGQQVTLSCSPISGHRSVSWYQQTPGQGLQFLFEYFSETQRNKGNFPGRFSGRQFSNSRSEMNVSTLELGDSALYLCASSHTGDEQYFGPGTRLTVT.

This clone has a single count. The chain joins TRBV19 to TRBJ1-2; D is undetermined. The V end lost 1 base, the J end lost 0 bases, and 9 bases lay between the germline ends. CDR3 length: 15 amino acids. Germline V gene data show CDR1 as LNHDA and CDR2 as SQIVND (reference sequence). CDR3 nucleotide sequence: TGTGCCAGTAGTATAGTCGCGCAGACTAACTATGGCTACACCTTC. Translation gives CASSIVAQTNYGYTF.

The chain has TRBV6-5 and TRBJ2-7, with unresolved D. The germline CDR1 and CDR2 sequences are MNHEY and SVGAGI. CDR3 size: 12 residues. V shed 0 bases and J shed 6 bases, with 6 bases lying between them. The CDR3 protein is CASSYSAGEQYF. In DNA form, the CDR3 reads TGTGCCAGCAGTTACTCGGCTGGCGAGCAGTACTTC.

The CDR3 bases are TGTGCCAGCAGTCCCAGACAGGCCACAGATACGCAGTATTTT. It translates to CASSPRQATDTQYF. This sequence joins TRBV6-6 and TRBJ2-3, with a possible D match to TRBD1 (6 bases). This CDR3 contains 14 residues. Germline assignment: CDR1 MNHNY and CDR2 SVGAGI (reference sequence). The V and J ends lost 5 bases and 2 bases respectively, with 11 bases between them.

This clone was seen a single time. The J gene is TRBJ2-5, the V gene TRBV11-2, with D maybe TRBD2 (6 bases). Germline CDR1 reads SGHAT; CDR2 reads FQNNGV. The germline V and J ends were trimmed by 1 base and 0 bases, with 9 bases remaining between them. The CDR3 is 15 residues long. CDR3 loop: CASSLGVADQETQYF. CDR3 nucleotides: TGTGCCAGCAGCTTAGGGGTAGCGGACCAAGAGACCCAGTACTTC.

This chain joins TRBV9 and TRBJ2-3; 7 bases match TRBD2. V shed 3 bases and J 4 bases; nucleotides not matched to a gene: 11. The CDR3 extends over 16 amino acids. CDR1 is SGDLS, CDR2 YYNGEE, per germline. The CDR3 nucleotides are TGTGCCAGCAGCGAGGACCTGGGAGGGAGGCCAGATACGCAGTATTTT. Protein sequence: CASSEDLGGRPDTQYF.

This clone has a single count. The chain recombines TRBV4-1 with TRBJ1-4; the D gene is possibly TRBD1 (6 bases). The CDR3 loop spans 15 amino acids. Germline V gene lookup returns CDR1 MGHRA and CDR2 YSYEKL. V lost 4 bases, J lost 5 bases, and 14 bases lay in between. The CDR3 spells CASSPKGGRNEKLFF. CDR3 DNA: TGCGCCAGCAGCCCCAAGGGGGGGAGAAATGAAAAACTGTTTTTT.

The genes are TRBV28 and TRBJ2-7; TRBD2 might be the D (6 bases). This CDR3 is 17 amino acids long. CDR1 and CDR2 from the germline V gene are MDHEN and SYDVKM. Between the trimmed V and J ends, which lost 3 bases and 2 bases, there was a span of 20 bases. The CDR3 region is CASSLGIAEGSTYEQYF. DNA of the CDR3: TGTGCCAGCAGTTTGGGAATAGCGGAGGGATCGACCTACGAGCAGTACTTC.

The table lists this clone with a few counts. J is TRBJ1-1 and V is TRBV13; D uncertain. Trimming pared 4 bases from V and 0 bases from J, leaving 12 bases between. This CDR3 spans 15 amino acids. Germline CDR1 PRHDT, CDR2 FYEKMQ (reference sequence). This CDR3 is CASSSRGLLNTEAFF. CDR3 bases: TGTGCCAGCAGCTCGCGTGGGCTCTTGAACACTGAAGCTTTCTTT.

V gene TRBV27 combines with J gene TRBJ2-1; TRBD1 or TRBD2 may be the D gene (5 bases each). The germline CDR1 and CDR2 sequences are MNHEY and SMNVEV (reference sequence). The V end was cut by 3 bases, the J end by 5 bases, with 20 bases between. This CDR3 is 17 amino acids long. In DNA, the CDR3 is TGTGCCAGCAGTTTTTTGAGCGGAAAAGGGGCTAACAATGAGCAGTTCTTC. It translates to CASSFLSGKGANNEQFF.

The chain recombines TRBV2 with TRBJ2-7, with D maybe TRBD2 (5 bases). The CDR3 length is 15 residues. V was pared by 0 bases and J by 3 bases, with 12 bases between. The germline gives CDR1 SNHLY, CDR2 FYNNEI. DNA for the CDR3: TGTGCCAGCAGTGAAGCGCCTCCCGGGGTCTACGAGCAGTACTTC. It encodes CASSEAPPGVYEQYF.

The chain combines TRBV10-2 with TRBJ2-7; D unresolved. CDR3 size: 13 residues. V dropped 2 bases and J dropped 0 bases, with 5 bases sitting between them. Germline V lookup: CDR1 WSHSY, CDR2 SAAADI. In nucleotides, the CDR3 is TGCGCCAGCAGTGAGGACTCCTCCTACGAGCAGTACTTC. Translation: CASSEDSSYEQYF.

The chain carries TRBV19 and TRBJ2-7; the D gene is possibly TRBD1 (5 bases). CDR3 length: 16 amino acids. Trimming stripped 5 bases from V and 4 bases from J, with 21 bases between. CDR1 is LNHDA and CDR2 is SQIVND in the germline V gene (reference sequence). Here the CDR3 reads CASSWGRKARFYEQYF. DNA for the CDR3: TGTGCCAGTAGTTGGGGCAGGAAGGCCCGTTTTTACGAGCAGTACTTC.

This chain uses TRBV29-1 with TRBJ2-1; 7 bases match TRBD2. CDR1 and CDR2 from the germline V gene are SQVTM and ANQGSEA. Germline trimming cut 6 bases from V and 0 bases from J; bases unmatched to any gene: 8. The CDR3 is 15 residues long. The CDR3: CSVIGGLGSYNEQFF. The CDR3 DNA sequence: TGCAGCGTAATCGGGGGGTTAGGCTCCTACAATGAGCAGTTCTTC.

DNA for the CDR3: TGTGCCAGCAGTCCCAGGACAGGGGACGGCTACACCTTC. It codes for CASSPRTGDGYTF. The chain couples TRBV28 to TRBJ1-2, with 9 bases that match TRBD1. This CDR3 has 13 amino acids. With 5 bases clipped from V and 8 bases from J, the junction kept 6 bases outside the gene matches. The germline V gene encodes CDR1 MDHEN and CDR2 SYDVKM.

V usage is TRBV14 and J usage is TRBJ2-3; TRBD2 aligns across 8 bases. Germline CDR1 SGHDN, CDR2 FVKESK. V shed 1 base and J 2 bases; nucleotides not matched to a gene: 11. The CDR3 is made up of 18 amino acids. CDR3 nucleotide sequence: TGTGCCAGCAGCCAAGGGGAAGGCGGGAGGTTGCCCACAGATACGCAGTATTTT. Translation: CASSQGEGGRLPTDTQYF.

This clone was detected only once. The rearrangement joins TRBV13 to TRBJ1-1, with 11 bases aligning to TRBD1. V dropped 5 bases and J dropped 5; count of bases not matched to a gene: 13. Germline V gives CDR1 PRHDT, CDR2 FYEKMQ (reference sequence). The CDR3 contains 17 residues. The CDR3 region is CASSPAPGQGAGTEAFF. The DNA of the CDR3 is TGTGCCAGCAGCCCGGCCCCCGGACAGGGGGCTGGGACTGAAGCTTTCTTT.

The chain joins TRBV27 to TRBJ2-7; D remains ambiguous. The CDR3 contains 13 residues. Trimming stripped 4 bases from V and 3 bases from J, with 10 bases between. Per germline, CDR1 MNHEY and CDR2 SMNVEV (reference sequence). CDR3 sequence reads: CASSWAANYEQYF. The CDR3 nucleotides are TGTGCCAGCAGTTGGGCAGCGAACTACGAGCAGTACTTC.

The chain joins TRBV9 to TRBJ2-7; 13 nucleotides agree with TRBD2. The length of the CDR3 is 15 residues. CDR1 is SGDLS, CDR2 YYNGEE, per germline. V shed 4 bases and J 2 bases; nucleotides not matched to a gene: 3. The CDR3 sequence: CASSMGLAGTYEQYF. The DNA of the CDR3 is TGTGCCAGCAGCATGGGACTAGCGGGAACCTACGAGCAGTACTTC.

The J gene is TRBJ2-1, the V gene TRBV20-1, with D unresolved. The CDR3 totals 11 residues. From germline, CDR1 is DFQATT and CDR2 SNEGSKA (reference sequence). Trimming took off 5 bases at V and 8 bases at J, with 10 bases between the two ends. This CDR3 reads CSAPPPHEQFF. In DNA form, the CDR3 reads TGCAGTGCTCCGCCCCCCCATGAGCAGTTCTTC.